The T cell receptor beta chain described here comes from a study of blood T cells in healthy people across ages. Study-wide results and limits: One million T cells yielded diversity estimates that were considered underestimates. A strong correlation was found between TCR beta diversity and the percentage of naive T cells.

Sample-barcoded 5' priming and a J-beta primer mix drove a second PCR of roughly 6 to 12 cycles. TCRdb passed the 5' RACE reads through MiXCR, listing each CDR3 protein once. The repertoire holds about 620,000 distinct CDR3 sequences, with roughly 21% as singletons. J was trimmed by 8 bases and V by 7 bases; bases with no gene match: 17. The CDR3 runs 16 residues. The germline V gene encodes CDR1 MNHEY and CDR2 SVGEGT. This clonotype was seen ten or more times. Its antigen is undetermined. V usage is TRBV6-2 or TRBV6-3 and J usage is TRBJ2-1; 7 positions agree with TRBD2. The sequenced sample was blood. The source of this sequence is a man between 65 and 85 years old in good health. CDR3 bases: TGTGCCAGCACGCCGGTCTTTTGGGAGGGCCTTGATGAGCAGTTCTTC. This translates into CASTPVFWEGLDEQFF.